The clone carrying this TCR beta chain appeared once. CDR1 is SGHRS and CDR2 is YFSETQ in the germline V gene. The CDR3 runs to 15 residues. With 1 base removed from V and 4 bases from J, the gap between germline ends came to 14 bases. Per the study methods: Nucleated cell number was recorded as an estimate derived from reference gene primer amplification. Some clones are missing from TCRdb's copy, which holds only in-frame ones; the method was immunoSEQ multiplex PCR. V and J calls and clone size are copied from that table; D and trimming were computed from the DNA. The data show 90,000 to 110,000 clones, about three quarters seen once. The data belong to a study of blood T cell repertoires in COVID-19.

V gene TRBV5-1 combines with J gene TRBJ1-2; D is possibly TRBD1 (5 bases). Sequences were obtained from peripheral blood. The clonotype originates from a human donor in a cohort sampled during active or convalescent COVID-19. The DNA for the CDR3 is TGCGCCAGCAGCTTGAGGTCCGACAGTTTCTATGGCTACACCTTC. This codes for CASSLRSDSFYGYTF.